This T cell receptor (beta chain) emerged from a study of regulatory T cells in long-lasting Graves disease. The germline gives CDR1 DFQATT, CDR2 SNEGSKA (reference sequence). The CDR3 runs 14 residues. Trimming took 3 bases from V and 3 from J, leaving 15 bases between them. Only a few counts were recorded for this clonotype. Researchers made TCR beta libraries by using iRepertoire HTBI primers and running Arm-PCR on CDR3 regions. TCRdb called the multiplex PCR reads again in MiXCR, with one record for every CDR3 protein. The data hold about 430,000 distinct CDR3 sequences, with under 25% observed a single time. Time point specified: persistent/refractory GD, antithyroid drugs over 5 years with positive TRAb. TCR sequences were obtained from RNA taken from PBMCs.

The TCR originated in a female donor with Graves disease. Material: peripheral blood mononuclear cells (PBMCs), obtained when the disease was refractory, from a patient treated with antithyroid drugs. This sequence joins TRBV20-1 and TRBJ2-7, with D perhaps TRBD1 or TRBD2 (5 bases each). CDR3: CSARSGTYLYEQYF. CDR3 nucleotides: TGCAGTGCTAGGTCAGGGACCTACCTCTACGAGCAGTACTTC.